These 18 T cell receptor beta chains share one sample of origin, sequenced in a study of tumor and adjacent non-tumor tissue in lung cancer. Three rounds of nested PCR, following a modified ARM-PCR protocol, produced the TCRbeta library. Using its own MiXCR run on the multiplex PCR reads, TCRdb lists one record per CDR3 protein. The data show 90,000 or so distinct CDR3 sequences, about 66% seen once. RNA was extracted from bulk tissue without any cell sorting. Sequencing was carried out using lung tumor tissue. The receptors were sampled from a man aged 70 or older with non-small cell lung cancer.

This clonotype was observed at least ten times. V usage is TRBV10-3 and J usage is TRBJ2-2; D not resolved. V was cut by 3 bases and J by 5 bases, with 7 bases left in between. The CDR3 sequence is 13 residues long. The germline V gene encodes CDR1 ENHRY and CDR2 SYGVKD. The CDR3 sequence is CAISEEETGELFF. CDR3 in DNA: TGTGCCATCAGTGAAGAGGAGACCGGGGAGCTGTTTTTT.

The genes are TRBV4-2 and TRBJ2-3; tentative D call: TRBD2 (7 bases). CDR1 LGHNA and CDR2 YNFKEQ come from the germline V gene. CDR3 length equals 24 residues. Deletions cut 1 base from V and 4 bases from J, with 39 bases between. This CDR3 is CASSQVSQPPGTNGAGPGADTQYF. Written as DNA, the CDR3 is TGTGCCAGCAGCCAAGTTTCCCAACCTCCCGGGACTAACGGGGCGGGGCCAGGGGCAGATACGCAGTATTTT.

As regards this clonotype: One junction end does not reproduce the germline sequence, and a read error may be involved. This rearrangement joins TRBV11-3 to TRBJ2-5; D gene uncertain. Germline V lookup: CDR1 SGHNT, CDR2 YENEEA. There are 13 residues in the CDR3. The CDR3 loop reads CASNPGLRENQYF. CDR3 sequence (DNA): TGTGCCAGCAACCCAGGCTTGAGAGAGAACCAGTACTTC.

Regarding this clonotype: A much larger clone differs by one base, so this may be a read error. The V gene is TRBV28, the J gene TRBJ2-7; 7 nucleotides agree with TRBD2. The CDR3 has 16 amino acids. Germline lookup yields CDR1 MDHEN and CDR2 SYDVKM. CDR3 loop: CASKLAGERVGNEQHF. DNA of the CDR3: TGTGCCAGCAAACTGGCGGGAGAGAGGGTAGGTAACGAGCAGCACTTC. Full variable domain (rest looked up from reference TRBV28 and TRBJ2-7): DVKVTQSSRYLVKRTGEKVFLECVQDMDHENMFWYRQDPGLGLRLIYFSYDVKMKEKGDIPEGYSVSREKKERFSLILESASTNQTSMYLCASKLAGERVGNEQHFGPGTRLTVT.

This clonotype was observed a few times. The chain recombines TRBV29-1 with TRBJ2-5; possible D gene TRBD2, 5 bases. CDR3 length: 14 residues. The V gene lost 0 bases and the J gene lost 11 bases, with 19 bases spanning the gap. Per germline, CDR1 SQVTM and CDR2 ANQGSEA. The CDR3 bases are TGCAGCGTTGAAGACCTACAAGGGAGAGTTGGTCAGTACTTC. Its protein product is CSVEDLQGRVGQYF.

For this clonotype: Germline is not matched at one junction end, which may reflect a read error. V usage is TRBV11-1 and J usage is TRBJ2-2; weak D call: TRBD2 (5 bases). Germline CDR1 SGHAT, CDR2 FQDESV (reference sequence). The CDR3 runs to 15 residues. In DNA, the CDR3 is TGTGCCAGCAGCTCGACGAGGGCGAACACCGGGGAGTTGTTTTTT. Its protein is CASSSTRANTGELFF. Supplemented by reference TRBV11-1 and TRBJ2-2, the full variable domain reads EAEVAQSPRYKITEKSQAVAFWCDPISGHATLYWYRQILGQGPELLVQFQDESVVDDSQLPKDRFSAERLKGVDSTLKIQPAELGDSAMYLCASSSTRANTGELFFGEGSRLTVL.

Comment on this clonotype: At one end the junction does not follow the germline gene, possibly because of a read error. The CDR3, as DNA: TGTACCAGCAGACGACAGGACGGTAATGAAAAACTGTTTTTT. This codes for CTSRRQDGNEKLFF. The rearrangement joins TRBV6-2 or TRBV6-3 to TRBJ1-4; possibly TRBD1 for D (6 bases). The germline V gene has CDR1 MNHEY and CDR2 SVGEGT. This CDR3 has 14 residues.

Comments on this clonotype: The junction and the germline gene differ at one end; a read error may be behind it. The chain joins TRBV4-1 to TRBJ2-3; D perhaps matches TRBD2 (5 bases). Germline V gene lookup returns CDR1 MGHRA and CDR2 YSYEKL. CDR3 length equals 14 residues. The chain's CDR3 is CANSQGLARDTQYF. The CDR3 nucleotides are TGCGCCAACAGCCAAGGCCTAGCAAGAGATACGCAGTATTTT.

This clonotype was detected a few times. A much larger clone differs by one base, so this may be a read error. V is TRBV6-2 or TRBV6-3 and J is TRBJ2-7, with D possibly TRBD2 on 6 matching bases. This CDR3 spans 15 amino acids. From germline, CDR1 is MNHEY and CDR2 SVGEGT. The CDR3 bases are TGTGGCAGCTCCACCCCCGGGACTGGGAGCTACGAGCAGTACTTC. Protein product: CGSSTPGTGSYEQYF.

This clonotype was seen many times. This chain uses TRBV6-6 with TRBJ1-1, with D perhaps matching TRBD1 (5 bases). Germline V lookup: CDR1 MNHNY, CDR2 SVGAGI (reference sequence). Trimming took 5 bases from V and 6 from J, leaving 19 bases between them. The CDR3 has 15 residues. The CDR3 nucleotides read TGTGCCAGCAGTCGGACATCTGAGAGTTTACCTGAAGCTTTCTTT. This gives the protein CASSRTSESLPEAFF.

Comments on this clonotype: One end of the junction is discordant with germline, which a read error may explain. This chain uses TRBV6-5 with TRBJ1-1; no clear D gene. From germline, CDR1 is MNHEY and CDR2 SVGAGI. The CDR3 sequence is 12 residues long. CDR3 bases: TGTACCAGCAGCCATATGAAGACTGAAGCTTTCTTT. Protein sequence: CTSSHMKTEAFF.

The rearrangement links TRBV11-2 to TRBJ2-7, with D possibly matching TRBD1 (6 bases). V shed 5 bases and J shed 5 bases, with 22 bases lying between them. There are 16 residues in the CDR3. Germline V lookup: CDR1 SGHAT, CDR2 FQNNGV. The chain's CDR3 is CASSPIAGTSTNEQYF. CDR3 sequence (DNA): TGTGCCAGCAGCCCGATTGCCGGGACAAGTACCAACGAGCAGTACTTC.

The chain recombines TRBV11-2 with TRBJ2-2; a weak D match, TRBD2 (5 bases). The CDR3 sequence is 14 residues long. V lost 6 bases and J lost 7, with 15 bases in between. The germline CDR1 and CDR2 sequences are SGHAT and FQNNGV. CDR3 nucleotides: TGTGCCAGCAGTCCACTGGGAGTACGCGGGGAGCTGTTTTTT. Amino acid sequence: CASSPLGVRGELFF. Full variable domain (remainder filled in from reference TRBV11-2 and TRBJ2-2): EAGVAQSPRYKIIEKRQSVAFWCNPISGHATLYWYQQILGQGPKLLIQFQNNGVVDDSQLPKDRFSAERLKGVDSTLKIQPAKLEDSAVYLCASSPLGVRGELFFGEGSRLTVL.

Remarks on this clonotype: Being one base from a much bigger clone, this may be a read error. V and J are TRBV10-3 and TRBJ2-2; 8 nucleotides align to TRBD1. Germline V gene lookup returns CDR1 ENHRY and CDR2 SYGVKD. The CDR3 contains 15 residues. The CDR3 loop reads CAIGESGGAAGELFF. The CDR3 DNA reads as TGTGCCATCGGTGAGTCAGGGGGCGCAGCCGGGGAGCTGTTTTTT.

A note on this clonotype: This may come from a read error, since a much larger clone is one base off. The chain recombines TRBV5-5 with TRBJ2-4, with D possibly being TRBD1 or TRBD2 (5 bases each). The V end was cut by 4 bases, the J end by 8 bases, with 19 bases between. The germline V gene has CDR1 SGHKS and CDR2 YYEKEE (reference sequence). The CDR3 has 15 residues. The CDR3 loop reads CASSPRAEGSDIQYF. CDR3 nucleotide sequence: TGTGCCAGCAGCCCGAGGGCTGAGGGGTCCGACATTCAGTACTTC.

Worth noting for this clonotype: It is likely a read error, because the conserved phenylalanine at the end of the CDR3 is missing. This chain joins TRBV7-9 and TRBJ2-7; possibly TRBD2 for D (5 bases). The CDR3 is made up of 13 amino acids. From germline, CDR1 is SEHNR and CDR2 FQNEAQ (reference sequence). The germline V and J ends were trimmed by 5 bases and 6 bases, with 14 bases remaining between them. In nucleotides, the CDR3 is TGTGCCAGCAGCCTCGGGCTAGCAGTCGAGCAGTACTTA. Translated: CASSLGLAVEQYL.

There are a few counts of this clonotype. A read error may be the cause here, since a much bigger clone is one base away. The rearrangement joins TRBV29-1 to TRBJ2-3; D not resolved. This CDR3 has 12 amino acids. The germline V gene has CDR1 SQVTM and CDR2 ANQGSEA. The CDR3 DNA reads TGCTGCGTCGAGGTTCTGACAGATACGCAGTATTTT. Protein sequence: CCVEVLTDTQYF.

This clonotype was seen a handful of times. A much larger clonotype is one base distant, so this may be a read error. The CDR3 sequence: CASTGVAKNIQHF. The CDR3 bases are TGTGCCAGCACGGGGGTAGCCAAAAACATTCAGCACTTC. V gene TRBV6-5 combines with J gene TRBJ2-4, with D perhaps TRBD2 (6 bases). The CDR3 length is 13 residues. Germline values: CDR1 MNHEY, CDR2 SVGAGI.